These 17 T cell receptor beta chains originate from one sample sequenced in a study of shared clonotypes between healthy human individuals. Profiled with immunoSEQ multiplex PCR; TCRdb holds only in-frame clones, not every one. The sample has about 2.4 million clones; approximately 93% are singletons. The source material was naive CD4+ T cells from PBMCs. Subset here: CD45RA+ positively selected. All receptors derive from a man between 18 and 29 years old in good health. Some clones in this sample may be carry-over from other donors' samples.

The chain recombines TRBV5-4 with TRBJ2-1, with TRBD2 identical over 15 bases. This CDR3 has 17 residues. Trimming removed 3 bases from V and 0 bases from J; junction bases left unmatched: 1. The V gene's germline CDR1 is SGHNT and CDR2 YYREEE (reference sequence). The chain's CDR3 is CASSWTSGGGSYNEQFF. The CDR3 DNA reads TGTGCCAGCAGCTGGACTAGCGGGGGGGGCTCCTACAATGAGCAGTTCTTC.

The chain recombines TRBV6-7 with TRBJ2-1; D is perhaps TRBD1 (7 bases). TRBV6-7 is given ORF status, its function remaining uncertain. V dropped 0 bases and J dropped 0 bases, with 12 bases sitting between them. The CDR3 loop spans 17 amino acids. The CDR3 bases are TGTGCCAGCAGTTACTCCCACCAGGGGGGCTCCTACAATGAGCAGTTCTTC. This encodes CASSYSHQGGSYNEQFF.

J is TRBJ1-2 and V is TRBV28; a possible D gene is TRBD1 (6 bases). V was trimmed by 7 bases and J by 6 bases, leaving 21 bases between them. The CDR3 length is 15 residues. The germline gives CDR1 MDHEN, CDR2 SYDVKM. This CDR3 reads CASTLGLQGKHGYTF. The DNA of the CDR3 is TGTGCCAGCACCTTGGGCTTACAGGGTAAACATGGCTACACCTTC.

The V call is TRBV18, the J call TRBJ1-5; the D gene is possibly TRBD1 (5 bases). Germline assignment: CDR1 KGHSH and CDR2 LQKENI. The ends were cut back, 2 bases at V and 6 bases at J, with 8 bases in the middle. The CDR3 consists of 13 residues. CDR3 sequence: CASSPGTAQPQHF. The CDR3 DNA follows: TGTGCCAGCTCACCAGGGACGGCTCAGCCCCAGCATTTT.

This sequence joins TRBV7-9 and TRBJ2-2; D may be TRBD2 (5 bases). The CDR3 covers 12 residues. Germline V gene sequence: CDR1 SEHNR, CDR2 FQNEAQ (reference sequence). V lost 11 bases, J lost 6 bases, and 13 bases lay in between. The chain's CDR3 is CAGGGSPGELFF. The CDR3 coding sequence is TGTGCCGGAGGCGGCTCGCCCGGGGAGCTGTTTTTT. Full variable domain (remainder filled in from reference TRBV7-9 and TRBJ2-2): DTGVSQNPRHKITKRGQNVTFRCDPISEHNRLYWYRQTLGQGPEFLTYFQNEAQLEKSRLLSDRFSAERPKGSFSTLEIQRTEQGDSAMYLCAGGGSPGELFFGEGSRLTVL.

This clone was counted a single time. The V and J genes are TRBV28 and TRBJ2-7, with 7 bases aligning to TRBD2. The CDR3 sequence is 16 residues long. Looked up from germline, CDR1 is MDHEN and CDR2 is SYDVKM. V shed 0 bases and J 3 bases; nucleotides not matched to a gene: 8. The CDR3 loop reads CASSLWKLGRSYEQYF. In DNA, the CDR3 is TGTGCCAGCAGTTTATGGAAACTCGGGAGGAGCTACGAGCAGTACTTC.

This chain links TRBV27 with TRBJ1-2; weak D call: TRBD1 (6 bases). V dropped 1 base and J dropped 6 bases, with 15 bases sitting between them. There are 15 residues in the CDR3. The germline gives CDR1 MNHEY, CDR2 SMNVEV (reference sequence). This CDR3 is CASSLWGRGVHGYTF. The CDR3 nucleotides are TGTGCCAGCAGTTTATGGGGCAGGGGAGTCCATGGCTACACCTTC.

A word on this clone: Other nucleotide sequences in the sample specify the same CDR3. The chain uses TRBV5-1 and TRBJ1-1; D uncertain. Germline CDR1 reads SGHRS; CDR2 reads YFSETQ. The CDR3 totals 13 residues. V lost 0 bases and J 8 bases, leaving 11 bases between the germline ends. CDR3 protein: CASSLVPGAEAFF. The DNA for the CDR3 is TGCGCCAGCAGCTTGGTTCCAGGCGCGGAAGCTTTCTTT.

This chain links TRBV6-1 with TRBJ2-1; D is perhaps TRBD1 (5 bases). Per germline, CDR1 MNHNS and CDR2 SASEGT. The CDR3 length is 14 residues. The V end was cut by 7 bases, the J end by 5 bases, with 15 bases between. CDR3 sequence (DNA): TGTGCCAGCACATCTAAACCCAGGGACAATGAGCAGTTCTTC. This sequence encodes CASTSKPRDNEQFF.

This clone showed up just once. This chain links TRBV9 with TRBJ1-1; no reliable D call. Germline V gives CDR1 SGDLS, CDR2 YYNGEE. With 6 bases removed from V and 1 base from J, the gap between germline ends came to 16 bases. This CDR3 is built from 15 residues. This CDR3 is CASTPLGRGNTEAFF. As DNA, the CDR3 is TGTGCCAGCACCCCCCTTGGACGGGGGAACACTGAAGCTTTCTTT.

This clone was recorded once. V usage is TRBV5-1 and J usage is TRBJ2-3, with TRBD2 matching over 9 bases. The CDR3 spans 16 residues. V was clipped by 4 bases and J by 2 bases; unmatched bases: 8. Germline CDR1 and CDR2: SGHRS and YFSETQ. CDR3 amino acids: CASSGRLAADTDTQYF. CDR3 DNA sequence: TGCGCCAGCAGCGGAAGACTAGCGGCAGACACAGATACGCAGTATTTT.

CDR3 sequence: CASSLAPLTYNEQFF. CDR3 DNA sequence: TGTGCCAGCAGCTTGGCACCCCTAACCTACAATGAGCAGTTCTTC. This chain uses TRBV11-2 with TRBJ2-1, with D unclear. Germline CDR1 reads SGHAT; CDR2 reads FQNNGV. Trimming removed 3 bases from V and 2 bases from J, with 11 bases in between. The CDR3 totals 15 residues.

The chain couples TRBV4-3 to TRBJ2-3, with 7 positions matching TRBD2. CDR1 and CDR2 from the germline V gene are LGHNA and YSLEER. Trimming removed 1 base from V and 4 bases from J; junction bases left unmatched: 8. CDR3 size: 16 residues. CDR3 nucleotide sequence: TGCGCCAGCAGCCAAGTCGGGGGAGGGCCGTCAGATACGCAGTATTTT. Amino acids: CASSQVGGGPSDTQYF.

This chain joins TRBV7-3 and TRBJ1-2, with TRBD1 as a possible D gene (6 bases). CDR1 SGHTA and CDR2 FQGTGA come from the germline V gene. Trimming left V 1 base short and J 8 bases short, with 14 bases between. The CDR3 sequence is 14 residues long. CDR3 DNA sequence: TGTGCCAGCAGCTTAAGCTCCCAAGGGGGAGGCTACACCTTC. Translating gives CASSLSSQGGGYTF.

The gene calls are TRBV7-2 and TRBJ2-2; D possibly corresponds to TRBD1 (5 bases). Trimming removed 2 bases from V and 1 base from J, with 8 bases in between. Germline V lookup: CDR1 SGHTA, CDR2 FQGNSA. This CDR3 spans 15 amino acids. CDR3 sequence: CASSLTGQNTGELFF. As DNA, the CDR3 is TGTGCCAGCAGCTTAACTGGACAGAACACCGGGGAGCTGTTTTTT.

The table lists this clone with a count of one. The rearrangement uses TRBV15 and TRBJ2-1, with D perhaps TRBD1 (5 bases). CDR1 LNHNV and CDR2 YYDKDF come from the germline V gene (reference sequence). V lost 0 bases and J 1 base, leaving 10 bases between the germline ends. The CDR3 has 16 residues. In DNA, the CDR3 is TGTGCCACCAGCAGAGATCAGGGAATTTCCTACAATGAGCAGTTCTTC. It translates to CATSRDQGISYNEQFF.

The J gene is TRBJ2-3, the V gene TRBV5-1, with 10 bases lining up with TRBD2. This CDR3 has 15 residues. Germline CDR1 and CDR2: SGHRS and YFSETQ. V gave up 4 bases and J gave up 6 bases; unmatched junction bases: 8. As DNA, the CDR3 is TGCGCCAGCAGCCTTGGACTAGCGGTTGGGGATACGCAGTATTTT. Translating gives CASSLGLAVGDTQYF.